This T cell receptor (beta chain) was recovered during a study of blood T cell repertoires in COVID-19. Across the whole study: Spain, Italy and the United States supplied samples that represented acute and convalescent COVID-19.

This CDR3 comprises 15 residues. V lost 2 bases, J lost 5 bases, and 5 bases stayed unmatched. The V gene's germline CDR1 is SGHDT and CDR2 YYEEEE. TCRdb keeps only in-frame clones here, not all; method: immunoSEQ multiplex PCR. The repertoire holds over 200,000 clones, with 85% to 90% as singletons. The clonotype comes from a woman between 45 and 60 years old in a cohort exposed to, infected with or recovered from COVID-19 (not recorded which). Sequencing used PBMCs or T cells enriched from blood (not recorded which). The gene calls are TRBV5-6 and TRBJ1-4, with 8 bases that match TRBD1. Here the CDR3 reads CASSFTGGGNEKLFF. CDR3 DNA: TGTGCCAGCAGCTTTACAGGGGGAGGAAATGAAAAACTGTTTTTT.